This TCR beta chain derives from a study of cytomegalovirus exposure and HLA in healthy donors (dated by TCRdb to about 2017). As for the study more broadly: According to an earlier analysis of around 600 of the donors, roughly 180 million T cells yielded 117 million unique TCR beta sequences and around 280 Gb of sequence data. About 330 gigabases of sequencing data and around 85 million unique TCR sequences made up an early release that covered about 640 HLA-typed donors. Of the roughly 400 genotyped donors, 65% to 90% were placed in the genetic ancestry cluster associated with self-reported Caucasian donors. The study aimed to test whether signatures of past pathogen exposure could be identified by cataloging public T cell receptors. The T cell repertoires of about 700 subjects were profiled by immunosequencing and related to cytomegalovirus serostatus. In addition to the first cohort of around 670 subjects, a separate validation cohort of approximately 130 different subjects was used. To predict cytomegalovirus infection status, the study brought together high-throughput TCR immunosequencing, statistical association of individual TCRs with disease status, and machine learning. A later analysis re-examined previously published TCR beta repertoires from more than 650 donors and added high-resolution HLA genotyping to investigate patterns of TCR occurrence. Rather than drawing on any new phenotypic data, the later analysis identified candidate immune exposures from TCR beta sequences and the way those sequences occurred across donors. An earlier analysis of nearly 600 of the donors applied high-throughput TCR beta sequencing to assess whether each TCR beta V gene segment acted as functional or pseudogenic. Donor age, sex, ethnicity and CMV serostatus were compiled alongside the repertoire data. Genome-wide SNP genotypes for about three fifths of the roughly 670 donors were used in a later genetic analysis, which treated that subset as a discovery cohort. Every repertoire in the discovery cohort had been generated on one and the same sequencing platform. HLA typing covered class I and class II loci at four-digit resolution. Typing coverage differed by locus: A, B, C, DRB1 and DQB1 were typed in about 620-640 donors, DQA1 in about 510, DPA1 in 600 to 610, and DPB1 in just under 490. Because of strong linkage in the cohort, a few DR-DQ haplotypes were treated as single units for association and clustering. On average, around 240,000 unique TCR beta nucleotide sequences were sequenced per donor among 398 genotyped donors of the cohort, with roughly 20% of those sequences being non-productive. The study at large found these results: Immune exposure information for the cohort was limited to CMV serostatus. V-gene and J-gene trimming of TCR beta chains was associated with a missense DCLRE1C variant in a later genetic analysis, and the association was replicated in an independent cohort. In this cohort, only TCR beta chains were sequenced, and detectable features were limited by the absence of alpha or paired-chain data. A later analysis found that TCR association rates varied across HLA loci, with DRB1 alleles showing the most associated TCRs and HLA-C alleles the fewest. Linkage disequilibrium might explain the correlated functional status among segregating V segments, but an unknown experimental factor could not be excluded. Cytomegalovirus status was reported to be diagnosed by the classifier with high specificity and sensitivity in both the original and validation cohorts. Some IMGT-functional V segments, including TRBV6-2 and TRBV6-3, could not be distinguished by the 87-base-pair reads and were therefore excluded. According to the authors, the approach could potentially be generalized to other disease states and immunological phenotypes. In the study, approximately 160 TCR beta chains were listed as associated with cytomegalovirus. Specific HLA alleles were associated with over 15,000 TCR beta sequences at a false discovery rate of 0.05 in a later analysis. Because HLA typing was missing for some donors at each locus, association tests included only the typed subset. A group of highly shared sequence variants was considered likely to be a technical artifact of the sequencing pipeline. A further reported finding was that TCR beta sequences accurately predicted the HLA-A and HLA-B alleles for most subjects in the first cohort. A later genetic analysis reported fewer N-insertions in productive TCRs among donors in an Asian-associated ancestry cluster than the roughly 690-donor mean. Several of the top co-occurrence clusters appeared to be linked to parvovirus B19, influenza, CMV and Epstein-Barr virus, according to a later analysis. Strong co-occurrence of HLA alleles, especially DR and DQ, made assigning TCR associations to individual alleles difficult. Compared with equally common non-associated chains, HLA-associated TCR beta chains in a later analysis were more clonally expanded and had lower generation probabilities. Sequencing depth was assumed to be roughly uniform across donors in the presence/absence analyses, though that assumption may not hold. While some public TCRs were present in many individuals, most TCR sequences turned up only very rarely across donors. An earlier analysis of approximately 590 of the donors showed that most TCR beta V segments appeared in productive rearrangements either about 87% or about 30% of the time, which broadly matched IMGT annotations. A few of the identified cytomegalovirus-associated TCR beta chains were confirmed in vitro to be specific for cytomegalovirus antigens. According to a later analysis, most CMV-associated TCR beta chains appeared to be HLA-restricted, and the HLA associations seemed to be driven largely by CMV exposure. Because counts were too low, about 15 rarely observed V segments, including chromosome 9 orphons, were left out of the earlier analysis of about 500 of the donors.

This clone turned up a few times. Its antigen specificity is not known. Nothing much larger sits one base from this clone, and base qualities are not available. In total, over 600 healthy bone marrow donors made up the cohort. At the time of sampling, every cohort member was nominally healthy, though immune exposures that went unrecorded were likely present. The donor was CMV seropositive and was included in the group of 250 to 300 seropositive cohort members. Every donor gave a peripheral blood sample, and the peripheral blood mononuclear cells from that sample were used for TCR beta sequencing. The Qiagen DNeasy Blood Extraction Kit was used to extract genomic DNA from the blood cell samples. Receptors were amplified or captured by the immunoSEQ multiplex PCR assay. For the multiplex PCR, a mixture combining 60 forward primers for TCR Vbeta segments and 13 reverse primers for TCR Jbeta segments was used. Amplification of the CDR3 region of rearranged TCR beta genes was performed with a multiplex PCR assay on genomic DNA. Amplified TCR beta libraries were sequenced as 87-base-pair reads on the Illumina HiSeq System. The authors processed their data as follows. Across the 600 to 700 repertoires, a later analysis counted tens of millions of unique TCR beta chains, 8.5 million to 12 million of which were shared by at least two donors. Raw reads were error-corrected and collapsed into unique sequences with a nearest-neighbor algorithm that merged closely related sequences to remove PCR and sequencing errors. V, D and J gene segments were assigned by aligning CDR3 sequences to IMGT reference sequences. For a sequence to be retained, at least a six-nucleotide match to both a V gene segment and a J gene segment was required. Rearrangements were called productive when the CDR3 lacked stop codons and stayed in frame with V and J; all others were non-productive. CDR3 was defined according to IMGT convention as the region running from the second conserved V-encoded cysteine to the conserved J-encoded phenylalanine. The earlier analysis of about 590 of the donors excluded sequences that lacked an unambiguous match to a single V gene segment. An earlier analysis of roughly 590 of the donors called V segments functional above 56.7% productive rearrangements and segregating when the between-donor standard deviation exceeded 5%. A statistical classification framework was built to diagnose cytomegalovirus status from the catalog of TCR beta chain sequences. V and J gene assignment, in a later analysis, came from comparing TCR nucleotide sequences with IMGT/GENE-DB human TR gene sequences. Using the TCRdist pipeline, a later analysis assigned CDR3 sequences along with most-parsimonious VDJ recombination scenarios. A later analysis defined each TCR beta chain by its CDR3 amino acid sequence plus V-gene family, and excluded reads lacking a unique V-gene family. As a way to deal with suspected cross-contamination and a sequencing artifact, a later analysis dropped approximately 590 nucleotide sequences that were highly shared and had low generation probability. For each public chain, a later analysis derived a clonal expansion index from normalized ranks of inferred template counts within each repertoire. In a later analysis, generation probabilities were computed using a VDJ recombination model fitted to out-of-frame rearrangements, and the results were checked against IGoR. In a later analysis, TCR-TCR, TCR-HLA and TCR-CMV co-occurrence was scored with hypergeometric tests, and a repertoire-size bias correction was applied to TCR pairs. In a later analysis, false discovery rates were estimated by permuting HLA or CMV assignments 20 times. In a later analysis, co-occurring TCRs were grouped using DBSCAN, with TCRdist sequence similarity added in when clustering inside HLA-allele-positive subsets. Repertoires with fewer than 30,000 or more than 120,000 public chains were left out of co-occurrence clustering, as were roughly five repertoires with anomalous nucleotide sharing. This is the immuneACCESS table as TCRdb keeps it, with only in-frame sequences that have V and J called. A part of the clones is gone; compared with another copy, unresolved V genes explain less than half, and the rest is unexplained. V and J calls and clone size follow that table, whereas D and trimming were derived from the DNA. The sample table records about 110,000 clones; 76% of these occur just once. Roughly 8% of the sample comes from the top ten.

V is cut by 1 base and J by 0 bases, and the space between the germline ends is 4 bases. From the germline V gene (reference sequence), CDR1 is GTSNPN and CDR2 is SVGIG. Measured from the cysteine to the phenylalanine, the CDR3 is 13 residues long. Of all the DNA, just the CDR3 is kept, 39 bases in frame from base 1. Sample: PBMCs. The sequence joins TRBV30 to TRBJ1-3; there is no confident call for the D gene. The sequence derives from a woman in her forties or fifties in good health and CMV-seropositive. The DNA sequence is as follows: TGTGCCTGGAGTGGGAGCTCTGGAAACACCATATATTTT. Its product reads: CAWSGSSGNTIYF.